This TCR beta chain derives from a study of beta chain features in type 1 diabetes. This CDR3 comprises 13 residues. Trimming left V 3 bases short and J 12 bases short, with 12 bases between. Germline loops: CDR1 SGHTA, CDR2 FQGNSA. Sequencing targeted expressed TCRB transcripts, as all isolated RNA had been reverse transcribed. TCRdb's table, derived via immunoSEQ multiplex PCR, lists solely in-frame clones and lacks some. The sample has some 900,000 clones; roughly 15% are singletons. The chain recombines TRBV7-2 with TRBJ2-6; D possibly uses TRBD1 or TRBD2 (6 bases each). Sequencing input: naive CD4+ T cells from blood. The sequence came from a woman aged 18-29 years in good health. CDR3 in DNA: TGTGCCAGCAGCTTTGGGGGGCGGGGCGTCCTGACTTTC. The encoded protein is CASSFGGRGVLTF.